This TCR beta chain was sequenced for a study of cytomegalovirus exposure and HLA in healthy donors. The germline gives CDR1 SGHTA, CDR2 FQGNSA. The CDR3 spans 13 residues. Trimming shortened V by 5 bases and J by 4 bases, and 11 bases separated the two germline ends. The study ran its PCR with 60 Vbeta and 13 Jbeta primers. The protocol was immunoSEQ multiplex PCR, while the TCRdb copy is restricted to in-frame clones and leaves out a portion. The sample yields under 200,000 clones, about four fifths seen once. The chain recombines TRBV7-2 with TRBJ1-2; maybe TRBD1 (6 bases). The source of this sequence is a woman aged 45-65 years in good health and CMV-seronegative. The specimen sequenced was PBMCs. For the CDR3, the DNA is TGTGCCAGCAGCAGGACAGAAAGCTATGGCTACACCTTC. Protein sequence: CASSRTESYGYTF.